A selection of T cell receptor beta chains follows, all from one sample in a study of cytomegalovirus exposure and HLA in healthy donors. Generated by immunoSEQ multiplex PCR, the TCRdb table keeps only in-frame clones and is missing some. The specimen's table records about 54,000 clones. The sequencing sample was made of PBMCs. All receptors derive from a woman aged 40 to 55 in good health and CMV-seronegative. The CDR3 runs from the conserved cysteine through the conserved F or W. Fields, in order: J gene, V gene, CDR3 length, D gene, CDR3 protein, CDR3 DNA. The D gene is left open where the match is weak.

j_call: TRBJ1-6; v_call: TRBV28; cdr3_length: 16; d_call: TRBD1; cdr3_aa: CASSLSTGLRNSPLHF; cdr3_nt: TGTGCCAGCAGTTTATCGACAGGGTTAAGGAATTCACCCCTCCACTTT
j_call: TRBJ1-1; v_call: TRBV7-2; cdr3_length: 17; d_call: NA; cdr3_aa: CASSFFSGGQGNTEAFF; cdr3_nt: TGTGCCAGCAGCTTTTTTTCGGGGGGGCAGGGTAACACTGAAGCTTTCTTT
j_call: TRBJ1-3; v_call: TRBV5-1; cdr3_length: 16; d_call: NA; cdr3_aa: CASSSGSPSSGNTIYF; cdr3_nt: TGCGCCAGCAGCTCGGGGAGTCCGAGCTCTGGAAACACCATATATTTT
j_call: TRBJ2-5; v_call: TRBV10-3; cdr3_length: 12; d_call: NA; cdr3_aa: CAIRGPGENQYF; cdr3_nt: TGTGCCATCAGGGGGCCGGGTGAGAACCAGTACTTC
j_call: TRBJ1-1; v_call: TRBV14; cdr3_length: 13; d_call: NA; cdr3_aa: CASSQGWSTEAFF; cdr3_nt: TGTGCCAGCAGCCAGGGTTGGAGCACTGAAGCTTTCTTT
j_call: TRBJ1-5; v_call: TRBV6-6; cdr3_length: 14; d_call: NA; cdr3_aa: CASSREQSNQPQHF; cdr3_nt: TGTGCCAGCAGCAGGGAACAGAGCAATCAGCCCCAGCATTTT
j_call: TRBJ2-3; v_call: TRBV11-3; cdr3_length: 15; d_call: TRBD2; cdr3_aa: CASSLGGRAGDTQYF; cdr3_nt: TGTGCCAGCAGCTTAGGCGGGAGGGCCGGAGATACGCAGTATTTT
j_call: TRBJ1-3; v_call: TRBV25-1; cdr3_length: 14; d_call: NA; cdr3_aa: CASSHSKLWNTIYF; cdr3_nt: TGTGCCAGCAGCCACTCGAAACTTTGGAACACCATATATTTT
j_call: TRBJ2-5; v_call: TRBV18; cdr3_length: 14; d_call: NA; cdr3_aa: CASSPASTKETQYF; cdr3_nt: TGTGCCAGCTCACCGGCCAGCACTAAGGAGACCCAGTACTTC
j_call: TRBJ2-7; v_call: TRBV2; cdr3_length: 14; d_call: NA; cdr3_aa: CASSVVGPPYEQYF; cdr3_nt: TGTGCCAGCAGTGTAGTGGGCCCACCCTACGAGCAGTACTTC
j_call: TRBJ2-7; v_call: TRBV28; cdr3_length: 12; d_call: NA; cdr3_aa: CASRIQGYEQYF; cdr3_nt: TGTGCCAGCAGGATACAGGGTTACGAGCAGTACTTC
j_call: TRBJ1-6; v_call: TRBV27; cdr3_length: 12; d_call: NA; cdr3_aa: CASSPFNSPLHF; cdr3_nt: TGTGCCAGCAGTCCGTTCAATTCACCCCTCCACTTT
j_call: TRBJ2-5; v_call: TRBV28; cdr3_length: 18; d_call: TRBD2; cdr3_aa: CASKLPGLAGVRGETQYF; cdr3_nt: TGTGCCAGCAAATTACCGGGACTAGCGGGGGTCCGGGGGGAGACCCAGTACTTC
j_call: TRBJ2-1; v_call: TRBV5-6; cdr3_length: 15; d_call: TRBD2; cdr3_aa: CASSLPGLATNEQFF; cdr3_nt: TGTGCCAGCAGCTTGCCAGGACTAGCGACCAATGAGCAGTTCTTC